The 5 T cell receptor beta chains listed next were all sequenced from one sample in a study of blood T cell repertoires in COVID-19. Assay used: immunoSEQ multiplex PCR; TCRdb lists only in-frame clones, some missing. The sample consists of more than 300,000 clones, around 89% of them appearing once. Sequenced sample: PBMCs or T cells enriched from blood (not recorded which). These receptors all come from a woman under 30 who had recovered from COVID-19.

CDR3 in amino acids: CASSQDPQGIALGYTF. The DNA of the CDR3 is TGCGCCAGCAGCCAAGATCCCCAGGGTATTGCTTTGGGCTACACCTTC. The rearrangement uses TRBV4-1 and TRBJ1-2; the D gene is possibly TRBD1 (5 bases). Per the germline V gene, CDR1 is MGHRA and CDR2 is YSYEKL. Trimming stripped 0 bases from V and 8 bases from J, with 19 bases between. The CDR3 extends over 16 amino acids.

This chain uses TRBV7-2 with TRBJ2-3; D gene unclear. V was shortened by 1 base and J by 4 bases, with 12 bases between the two germline ends. The CDR3 extends over 15 amino acids. From germline, CDR1 is SGHTA and CDR2 FQGNSA. This CDR3 is CASSLGIHRADTQYF. CDR3 sequence (DNA): TGTGCCAGCAGCTTAGGTATTCATCGGGCAGATACGCAGTATTTT.

The gene calls are TRBV3-1 (or the pseudogene TRBV3-2) and TRBJ2-1; TRBD2 agrees at 10 bases. V shed 1 base and J 3 bases; nucleotides not matched to a gene: 6. Germline V gives CDR1 LGHDT, CDR2 YNNKEL (reference sequence). This CDR3 contains 17 residues. The CDR3 DNA sequence: TGTGCCAGCAGCCAAGGGTTAGCGGGGGGATTCTACAATGAGCAGTTCTTC. Protein: CASSQGLAGGFYNEQFF.

The chain joins TRBV6-5 to TRBJ1-2; tentative D call: TRBD1 (5 bases). The CDR3 consists of 14 residues. Germline V lookup: CDR1 MNHEY, CDR2 SVGAGI. V was clipped by 7 bases and J by 2 bases, with 14 bases between them. CDR3 DNA: TGTGCCAGCAATAAGGCAGGGCTGAACTATGGCTACACCTTC. Translated: CASNKAGLNYGYTF.

J is TRBJ1-2 and V is TRBV19; D is undetermined. The CDR3 spans 13 residues. CDR1 and CDR2 (germline): LNHDA, SQIVND (reference sequence). V lost 3 bases, J lost 4 bases, and 9 bases lay in between. In DNA, the CDR3 is TGTGCCAGTAGTATTACAGAGATCTATGGCTACACCTTC. Translation: CASSITEIYGYTF.